This TCR beta chain was sequenced during a study of blood T cell repertoires in COVID-19. On the study more broadly: The United States, Italy and Spain supplied acute and convalescent COVID-19 samples.

This clone was observed a few times. Original analysis: By means of reference gene primer amplification, nucleated cell counts were estimated. The method was immunoSEQ multiplex PCR; TCRdb's version includes in-frame clones alone and lacks a portion of them. The V and J calls and clone size are taken from that table; D and trimming were inferred from the DNA. The table has 70,000 or so clones, roughly 83% seen once. Sequencing was carried out using peripheral blood. This TCR was sampled from a man aged 80 or over with active or convalescent COVID-19.

Here the CDR3 reads CASSLRLTAANTGELFF. The CDR3 DNA reads TGTGCCAGCAGCTTAAGGCTGACAGCCGCGAACACCGGGGAGCTGTTTTTT. The rearrangement uses TRBV7-8 and TRBJ2-2, with a weak D call TRBD1 (5 bases). This CDR3 is built from 17 residues. Between the trimmed V and J ends, which lost 2 bases and 0 bases, there was a span of 13 bases. Germline CDR1 reads SGHVS; CDR2 reads FQNEAQ.